This TCR beta chain was observed in a study of PD-1 blockade in classical Hodgkin lymphoma. Every patient had relapsed following autologous stem cell transplantation, and cohorts differed in brentuximab vedotin exposure. Broader study findings: Complete responders possessed baseline diversity comparable to newly diagnosed patients.

The protocol was immunoSEQ multiplex PCR, while the TCRdb copy is restricted to in-frame clones and leaves out a portion. The table lists around 20,000 clones, around 65% of them singletons. This clone is categorized as medium-sized. Its antigen is unidentified. The CDR3 sequence is 15 residues long. V lost 4 bases and J 1 base, leaving 10 bases between the germline ends. Germline assignment: CDR1 MNHEY and CDR2 SVGAGI. The sample consisted of peripheral blood mononuclear cells (PBMCs), taken at baseline. The J gene is TRBJ2-2, the V gene TRBV6-5; the D is unclear. The source of this sequence is a human donor with classical Hodgkin lymphoma. The CDR3 sequence: CASSFGRMNTGELFF. The DNA of the CDR3 is TGTGCCAGCAGTTTTGGACGGATGAACACCGGGGAGCTGTTTTTT.